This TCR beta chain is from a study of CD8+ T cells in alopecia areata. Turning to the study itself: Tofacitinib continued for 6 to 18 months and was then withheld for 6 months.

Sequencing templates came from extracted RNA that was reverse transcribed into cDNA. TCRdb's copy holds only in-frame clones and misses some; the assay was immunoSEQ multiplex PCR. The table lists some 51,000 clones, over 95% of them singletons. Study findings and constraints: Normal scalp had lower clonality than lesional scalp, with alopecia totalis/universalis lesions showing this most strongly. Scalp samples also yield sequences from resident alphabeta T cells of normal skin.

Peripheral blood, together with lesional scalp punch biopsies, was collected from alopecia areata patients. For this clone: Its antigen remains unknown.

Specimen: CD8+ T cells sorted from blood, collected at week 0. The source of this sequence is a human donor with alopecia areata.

CDR3 sequence reads: CASSETEIFQETQYF. DNA of the CDR3: TGTGCCAGCAGCGAGACAGAGATATTCCAAGAGACCCAGTACTTC. V usage is TRBV9 and J usage is TRBJ2-5, with a possible D match to TRBD1 (5 bases). Germline V gives CDR1 SGDLS, CDR2 YYNGEE. The CDR3 length is 15 residues. Trimming pared 3 bases from V and 1 base from J, leaving 13 bases between.